One and the same sample provided the 7 T cell receptor beta chains below, sequenced in a study of blood T cell repertoires in COVID-19. Some clones are missing from TCRdb's copy, which holds only in-frame ones; the method was immunoSEQ multiplex PCR. The sample consists of about 130,000 clones, roughly 69% of them appearing once. The specimen was peripheral blood. The source is a woman between 65 and 79 years old with acute or convalescent COVID-19.

This clone occurred many times. The genes are TRBV5-5 and TRBJ2-7, with D possibly TRBD1 on 5 matching bases. The length of the CDR3 is 13 residues. CDR1 and CDR2 from the germline V gene are SGHKS and YYEKEE (reference sequence). V lost 0 bases to trimming and J lost 5 bases, with 9 bases between them. The CDR3 region is CASSLVFRDEQYF. In DNA form, the CDR3 reads TGTGCCAGCAGCTTGGTTTTCAGGGACGAGCAGTACTTC. The full variable domain, rest sourced from reference TRBV5-5 and TRBJ2-7, is DAGVTQSPTHLIKTRGQQVTLRCSPISGHKSVSWYQQVLGQGPQFIFQYYEKEERGRGNFPDRFSARQFPNYSSELNVNALLLGDSALYLCASSLVFRDEQYFGPGTRLTVT.

The genes are TRBV28 and TRBJ2-7; TRBD1 matches 8 bases. Germline V gives CDR1 MDHEN, CDR2 SYDVKM. This CDR3 has 15 residues. Trimming cost V 4 bases and J 3 bases; bases outside gene matches: 8. DNA for the CDR3: TGTGCCAGCAGTTCCAGACAGGGGTTAAACTACGAGCAGTACTTC. Its protein product is CASSSRQGLNYEQYF.

The chain is built from TRBV5-1 and TRBJ2-1; 7 bases fit TRBD2. Germline V gene sequence: CDR1 SGHRS, CDR2 YFSETQ. This CDR3 has 13 residues. Unmatched junction bases numbered 4, after V lost 4 bases and J lost 6 bases. This CDR3 reads CASSEWEGNEQFF. The CDR3 DNA sequence: TGCGCCAGCAGCGAATGGGAGGGCAATGAGCAGTTCTTC.

This clone occurred a few times. The chain has TRBV21-1 and TRBJ2-2; TRBD2, as called in the table, went unchecked against the DNA. TRBV21-1 counts as a pseudogene. This CDR3 contains 20 residues. The CDR3 DNA is TGTGCCAGCAGCAAAGGCTCCGGGACTAGCGGGAGGGGGGACACCGGGGAGCTGTTTTTT. Amino acid sequence: CASSKGSGTSGRGDTGELFF.

The genes are TRBV19 and TRBJ1-4, with no clear D. This CDR3 is 13 amino acids long. V lost 8 bases and J 0 bases, leaving 7 bases between the germline ends. Germline CDR1 and CDR2: LNHDA and SQIVND (reference sequence). The CDR3 DNA follows: TGTGCCAGTGAAGAGTCAACTAATGAAAAACTGTTTTTT. The encoded protein is CASEESTNEKLFF.

The V call is TRBV6-5, the J call TRBJ2-7; D is ambiguous. V shed 6 bases and J shed 3 bases, with 9 bases lying between them. Germline V gene lookup returns CDR1 MNHEY and CDR2 SVGAGI. CDR3 length equals 12 residues. In DNA, the CDR3 is TGTGCCAGCAGGTCCGGTCACTACGAGCAGTACTTC. It is translated as CASRSGHYEQYF.

This chain joins TRBV2 and TRBJ1-1, with 8 bases aligning to TRBD1. Per germline, CDR1 SNHLY and CDR2 FYNNEI. This CDR3 contains 14 residues. The V gene end was trimmed by 2 bases and the J gene end by 4 bases; junction bases not matched to a gene: 3. The CDR3 region is CASSEPTGVTEAFF. CDR3 sequence (DNA): TGTGCCAGCAGTGAACCGACAGGGGTCACTGAAGCTTTCTTT.